Only one count was recorded for the clone carrying this T cell receptor (beta chain). As yet, its antigen is unknown. This sample stems from a study of PD-1 blockade in mismatch repair-deficient tumors. Background on the study: All were previously treated, progressing patients with some twelve mismatch repair-deficient cancer types.

Libraries were prepared by immunoSEQ multiplex PCR; TCRdb keeps only in-frame clonotypes and omits some of them. The data show approximately 40,000 clones, about 85% seen once. Study-wide results and limits: Tumor-resident clones, often absent from pretreatment blood, expanded after pembrolizumab and then contracted.

With 5 bases clipped from V and 1 base from J, the junction kept 9 bases outside the gene matches. Germline CDR1 is SNHLY and CDR2 is FYNNEI. This CDR3 has 17 residues. Mismatch repair deficiency was confirmed in all patients, by PCR or immunohistochemistry. TCR sequencing covered a few patients who responded to pembrolizumab. This sample comprised peripheral blood, obtained 4 weeks after starting pembrolizumab. The receptor was isolated from an adult with mismatch repair-deficient cancer. The rearrangement uses TRBV2 and TRBJ1-2; 11 positions match TRBD1. CDR3 residues: CASSSWDRGSRNYGYTF. CDR3 in DNA: TGTGCCAGCAGTTCCTGGGACAGGGGGAGCCGTAACTATGGCTACACCTTC.